The 21 T cell receptor beta chains below were found in one sample sequenced in a study of control samples from healthy donors and cancer patients. Here immunoSEQ multiplex PCR was the method, and the copy in TCRdb shows in-frame clones only, minus some. Of more than 95,000 clones detected, around 87% appear once; the ten largest clones hold about 8.7%. The sample was blood. The receptors come from a middle-aged man in good health.

The chain couples TRBV30 to TRBJ2-1, with 9 bases aligning to TRBD1. The CDR3 length is 14 residues. Germline assignment: CDR1 GTSNPN and CDR2 SVGIG (reference sequence). The V segment lost 1 base and the J segment 10 bases; nucleotides outside the gene matches: 8. For the CDR3, the DNA is TGTGCCTGGAGTGGGGGACAGGGATTAGGAGAGCAGTTCTTC. This gives the protein CAWSGGQGLGEQFF.

The chain is built from TRBV27 and TRBJ2-3, with D perhaps matching TRBD1 (6 bases). Germline V lookup: CDR1 MNHEY, CDR2 SMNVEV (reference sequence). This CDR3 contains 14 residues. With 6 bases removed from V and 1 base from J, the gap between germline ends came to 11 bases. In nucleotides, the CDR3 is TGTGCCAGCAGGCCTCAGGGGCGCACAGATACGCAGTATTTT. Translated: CASRPQGRTDTQYF.

The J gene is TRBJ1-2, the V gene TRBV11-2; no definite D call. Germline V lookup: CDR1 SGHAT, CDR2 FQNNGV. V lost 0 bases to trimming and J lost 4 bases, with 12 bases between them. CDR3 length: 15 residues. The CDR3 DNA sequence: TGTGCCAGCAGCTTAGATGTGGCAGCCGTCTATGGCTACACCTTC. It specifies CASSLDVAAVYGYTF.

The chain couples TRBV6-4 to TRBJ2-6; TRBD1 aligns across 9 bases. Germline trimming cut 4 bases from V and 4 bases from J; bases unmatched to any gene: 5. The V gene's germline CDR1 is MRHNA and CDR2 SNTAGT. CDR3 length equals 16 residues. The CDR3 protein is CASSAGTGSGANVLTF. The CDR3 coding sequence is TGTGCCAGCAGTGCCGGGACAGGGTCCGGGGCCAACGTCCTGACTTTC.

V and J are TRBV6-5 and TRBJ2-7, with D possibly matching TRBD1 (6 bases). The length of the CDR3 is 13 residues. From germline, CDR1 is MNHEY and CDR2 SVGAGI. V was trimmed by 7 bases and J by 2 bases, leaving 12 bases between them. CDR3 amino acids: CASNRRTAYEQYF. The CDR3 DNA reads as TGTGCCAGCAATAGAAGGACAGCCTACGAGCAGTACTTC.

The J gene is TRBJ1-6, the V gene TRBV11-3, with TRBD1 as a possible D gene (5 bases). Looked up from germline, CDR1 is SGHNT and CDR2 is YENEEA. This CDR3 is 14 amino acids long. V was pared by 5 bases and J by 10 bases, with 15 bases between. CDR3 DNA sequence: TGTGCCAGCAGCAAGGCCCAGGGTGGGTCACCCCTCCACTTT. Its translation is CASSKAQGGSPLHF.

The chain couples TRBV6-2 or TRBV6-3 to TRBJ1-1; 9 nucleotides align to TRBD1. The CDR3 has 16 amino acids. Germline assignment: CDR1 MNHEY and CDR2 SVGEGT. J lost 5 bases, V lost 6 bases, and 13 bases had no gene match. CDR3 region: CASSSTRRTGVTEAFF. The CDR3 DNA sequence: TGTGCCAGCAGCTCCACCAGGAGGACAGGGGTTACTGAAGCTTTCTTT.

The J gene is TRBJ2-5, the V gene TRBV25-1, with 7 nucleotides matching TRBD1. This CDR3 comprises 15 residues. CDR1 and CDR2 (germline): MGHDK, SYGVNS. The trim removed 3 bases at V and 2 bases at J, leaving 6 bases unmatched. The chain's CDR3 is CASSDPSTGQETQYF. Written as DNA, the CDR3 is TGTGCCAGCAGTGACCCCTCGACAGGGCAAGAGACCCAGTACTTC.

The chain is built from TRBV6-2 or TRBV6-3 and TRBJ2-5; TRBD1 might be the D (6 bases). The V end lost 2 bases, the J end lost 8 bases, and 12 bases lay between the germline ends. The CDR3 extends over 13 amino acids. Per the germline V gene, CDR1 is MNHEY and CDR2 is SVGEGT. CDR3 sequence: CASSYQGPETQYF. The DNA of the CDR3 is TGTGCCAGCAGTTACCAGGGGCCGGAAACCCAGTACTTC.

The chain carries TRBV6-5 and TRBJ1-1; D uncertain. Per the germline V gene, CDR1 is MNHEY and CDR2 is SVGAGI. There are 13 residues in the CDR3. V was cut by 5 bases and J by 3 bases, with 10 bases left in between. Here the CDR3 reads CASSREGYTEAFF. The DNA for the CDR3 is TGTGCCAGCAGTCGGGAGGGTTACACTGAAGCTTTCTTT.

J is TRBJ2-3 and V is TRBV7-3, with TRBD1 as a possible D gene (6 bases). Germline CDR1 and CDR2: SGHTA and FQGTGA. This CDR3 region has 16 residues. Trimming pared 5 bases from V and 1 base from J, leaving 16 bases between. The DNA for the CDR3 is TGTGCCAGCAGCCCAACCGACCGACAGGGCACAGATACGCAGTATTTT. Amino acid sequence: CASSPTDRQGTDTQYF. Full variable domain (rest looked up from reference TRBV7-3 and TRBJ2-3): GAGVSQTPSNKVTEKGKYVELRCDPISGHTALYWYRQSLGQGPEFLIYFQGTGAADDSGLPNDRFFAVRPEGSVSTLKIQRTERGDSAVYLCASSPTDRQGTDTQYFGPGTRLTVL.

This chain uses TRBV19 with TRBJ2-7; 10 bases align to TRBD2. This CDR3 has 14 amino acids. Germline lookup yields CDR1 LNHDA and CDR2 SQIVND (reference sequence). J was trimmed by 0 bases and V by 6 bases; bases with no gene match: 2. The CDR3: CASRSGGASYEQYF. The DNA of the CDR3 is TGTGCCAGTAGGAGCGGGGGGGCCTCCTACGAGCAGTACTTC.

The V gene is TRBV11-1, the J gene TRBJ1-5; TRBD1 agrees at 9 bases. With 5 bases clipped from V and 3 bases from J, the junction kept 5 bases outside the gene matches. The CDR3 contains 15 residues. From germline, CDR1 is SGHAT and CDR2 FQDESV (reference sequence). The CDR3 here is CASSPGQGNNQPQHF. The CDR3 DNA is TGTGCCAGCAGCCCGGGACAGGGAAACAATCAGCCCCAGCATTTT.

With regard to this clone: At one boundary the junction diverges from the germline segment, which might be a read error. The chain recombines TRBV25-1 with TRBJ1-3; a weak D match, TRBD1 (6 bases). Germline CDR1 and CDR2: MGHDK and SYGVNS. CDR3 size: 16 residues. CDR3 amino acids: CTSSDGGPTSGNTIYF. The CDR3 bases are TGTACCAGCAGTGACGGGGGCCCGACCTCTGGAAACACCATATATTTT.

There are a few counts of this clone. As DNA, the CDR3 is TGTGCCAGCAGCTTAGTCCGGGATTCACCCCTCCACTTT. Protein sequence: CASSLVRDSPLHF. The genes are TRBV7-9 and TRBJ1-6; D unresolved. CDR3 length: 13 amino acids. Germline lookup yields CDR1 SEHNR and CDR2 FQNEAQ (reference sequence). V lost 1 base and J lost 8, with 6 bases in between.

V and J are TRBV7-2 and TRBJ2-7; 10 bases fit TRBD1. Losses at the gene ends were 5 bases for V and 7 bases for J; bases not matched to a gene: 14. This CDR3 has 16 residues. Germline CDR1 SGHTA, CDR2 FQGNSA. This chain's CDR3 is CASSKGLGQGVFEQYF. The CDR3 bases are TGTGCCAGCAGCAAAGGTCTAGGACAGGGGGTCTTTGAGCAGTACTTC. Combining the CDR3 with reference TRBV7-2 and TRBJ2-7 gives the whole variable domain GAGVSQSPSNKVTEKGKDVELRCDPISGHTALYWYRQSLGQGLEFLIYFQGNSAPDKSGLPSDRFSAERTGGSVSTLTIQRTQQEDSAVYLCASSKGLGQGVFEQYFGPGTRLTVT.

This clone is deemed medium-sized (0.01 to 0.1%). The sample contains more than one DNA sequence encoding this CDR3. The J gene is TRBJ2-2, the V gene TRBV12-3 or TRBV12-4; no definite D call. The germline V and J ends were trimmed by 5 bases and 4 bases, with 8 bases remaining between them. This CDR3 region has 13 residues. CDR3 DNA sequence: TGTGCCAGCAGTCTAAATCCCACCGGGGAGCTGTTTTTT. It is translated as CASSLNPTGELFF.

This sequence joins TRBV7-2 and TRBJ1-3; unclear D gene. Trimming cost V 3 bases and J 4 bases, with 4 bases left between them. CDR1 is SGHTA and CDR2 is FQGNSA in the germline V gene. This CDR3 comprises 12 residues. The CDR3 DNA reads as TGTGCCAGCAGCTTTAAAGGAAACACCATATATTTT. Translation: CASSFKGNTIYF. The entire variable domain, with the rest obtained from reference TRBV7-2 and TRBJ1-3, is as follows: GAGVSQSPSNKVTEKGKDVELRCDPISGHTALYWYRQSLGQGLEFLIYFQGNSAPDKSGLPSDRFSAERTGGSVSTLTIQRTQQEDSAVYLCASSFKGNTIYFGEGSWLTVV.

The chain has TRBV2 and TRBJ1-3, with a weak D call TRBD1 (5 bases). In germline, CDR1 is SNHLY, CDR2 FYNNEI. Trimming took 6 bases from V and 0 from J, leaving 6 bases between them. CDR3 length equals 13 residues. CDR3 protein: CASRTDSGNTIYF. The CDR3 DNA follows: TGTGCCAGCAGGACAGACTCTGGAAACACCATATATTTT.

The chain uses TRBV4-3 and TRBJ2-3; D call uncertain. Germline CDR1 LGHNA, CDR2 YSLEER. V lost 0 bases to trimming and J lost 4 bases, with 5 bases between them. This CDR3 comprises 13 residues. CDR3 region: CASSQDRPDTQYF. CDR3 nucleotide sequence: TGCGCCAGCAGCCAAGATCGACCAGATACGCAGTATTTT.

The chain recombines TRBV19 with TRBJ2-6; TRBD2 matches 7 bases. Looked up from germline, CDR1 is LNHDA and CDR2 is SQIVND (reference sequence). The V gene end was trimmed by 6 bases and the J gene end by 2 bases; junction bases not matched to a gene: 4. The CDR3 totals 15 residues. DNA for the CDR3: TGTGCCAGTAGCCGGGGGGATGCTGGGGCCAACGTCCTGACTTTC. This codes for CASSRGDAGANVLTF.